The entry below gives a single T cell receptor (beta chain) sequence along with its context. Its antigen specificity is not known. Base qualities are missing; no much larger clone stands one base away. The entry originates in a study of OX40 agonist ivuxolimab in advanced cancers. About the full investigation: Ivuxolimab, which targeted the costimulatory receptor OX40 (CD134), was an agonistic, fully human IgG2 monoclonal antibody. Intravenous ivuxolimab was administered to patients every 2 weeks at six dose levels: 0.01, 0.1, 0.3, 1.5, 3 and 10 mg/kg. Of the 50 to 55 patients in dose escalation, some 20 had hepatocellular carcinoma, about 15 had melanoma, 9 had renal cell carcinoma and 9 had head and neck cancer. In the dose-escalation cohort, about four fifths of patients were male, and the mean age was around 65 years with a range of about 23 to 79. Patients were allowed to have had prior anti-PD-1, anti-PD-L1 or anti-CTLA-4 therapy, and 40% of the dose-escalation patients had previously received checkpoint inhibitors. Three dose-escalation patients achieved partial responses, one with hepatocellular carcinoma and two with cutaneous melanoma. Peripheral TCRbeta sequencing aimed to test whether ivuxolimab altered TCR sequence diversity and caused clonal T-cell expansion. The paper describes the monotherapy dose-escalation part (N = 52 patients) of the phase I trial of ivuxolimab. General conclusions and limits of the study: At doses of 0.1 to 3.0 mg/kg, clonal expansion of both CD4+ and CD8+ blood T cells was observed from baseline to week 6. After ivuxolimab, CD8+ T cells had more expanded clones than CD4+ T cells on average. The antigen specificity of the clonally expanded peripheral T cells was not determined. In the 0.1-3.0 mg/kg groups, partial responders had among the lowest normalized peripheral clonal expansion, particularly in CD8+ T cells. Low levels of normalized T-cell clonal expansion were also seen in some patients who did not respond.

Patients with a history of autoimmune disease or receiving systemic immunosuppression were excluded from the trial. In every dose cohort, peripheral blood was drawn for TCR sequencing at baseline, cycle 4 day 1, and cycle 7 day 1. The samples were taken from a phase I, first-in-human, multicenter, open-label dose-escalation trial of ivuxolimab. Adults with locally advanced or metastatic melanoma, renal cell carcinoma, hepatocellular carcinoma or head and neck squamous cell carcinoma were enrolled in the trial. Before TCR sequencing, CD4+ T cells and CD8+ T cells from peripheral blood were sorted into separate populations. For sequencing of the TCRbeta CDR3 region, genomic DNA was extracted from the sorted cells. The immunoSEQ Assay was used for sequencing of TCRbeta CDR3 regions. TCRdb limited this immuneACCESS table to in-frame rearrangements with V and J called. A share of clones is missing; checked studies link under half to unresolved V genes, and the rest is unexplained. The sample table holds about 22,000 clones, of which approximately 88% were seen once. The ten most abundant clones make up 35% to 45% of the sample.

The clonotype comes from an adult with an advanced solid tumor such as melanoma, head and neck, liver or kidney cancer. Sequenced here: CD4+ or CD8+ T cells sorted from blood, sampled in a trial of the OX40 agonist ivuxolimab.

For the CDR3, the sequence is CAISGTGTGNQPQHF. The DNA sequence is TGTGCCATCAGTGGGACAGGGACTGGCAATCAGCCCCAGCATTTT. The sequence links TRBV10-3 to TRBJ1-5; the junction holds 8 bases that match TRBD1. The CDR3 runs 15 amino acids, cysteine and phenylalanine included. Solely the CDR3 DNA is kept, with 45 bases framed from the first base. CDR1 and CDR2 (ENHRY, SYGVKD) derive from the germline V gene. From V the trimming removes 4 bases and from J it removes 2 bases, while the gene matches leave 4 bases of the junction unaccounted for.